A single sample is the source of the 7 T cell receptor beta chains below, sequenced in a study of STAT5B mutations in CD4+ large granular lymphocyte leukemia. Using immunoSEQ multiplex PCR, the repertoire was profiled, and TCRdb retains in-frame clones only, with some absent. The table records tens of thousands of clones, around 66% of them present only once. The sequencing sample was made of CD4+ T cells from blood buffy coats. These TCRs come from a human donor in good health.

The chain carries TRBV5-6 and TRBJ1-5; D is ambiguous. Trimming shortened V by 0 bases and J by 3 bases, and 10 bases separated the two germline ends. The CDR3 length is 15 residues. Germline CDR1 SGHDT, CDR2 YYEEEE. CDR3 DNA: TGTGCCAGCAGCTTGGGGACTCTCCTCAATCAGCCCCAGCATTTT. The encoded protein is CASSLGTLLNQPQHF. Drawing the rest from reference TRBV5-6 and TRBJ1-5, the complete variable domain is DAGVTQSPTHLIKTRGQQVTLRCSPKSGHDTVSWYQQALGQGPQFIFQYYEEEERQRGNFPDRFSGHQFPNYSSELNVNALLLGDSALYLCASSLGTLLNQPQHFGDGTRLSIL.

The rearrangement uses TRBV7-8 and TRBJ1-2, with 10 bases that match TRBD1. CDR1 is SGHVS, CDR2 FQNEAQ, per germline. The V gene end was trimmed by 1 base and the J gene end by 8 bases; junction bases not matched to a gene: 4. CDR3 length equals 14 residues. CDR3 in amino acids: CASSLGGQGSGYTF. CDR3 nucleotides: TGTGCCAGCAGCTTAGGGGGACAGGGGTCAGGCTACACCTTC.

This chain uses TRBV11-3 with TRBJ2-7, with 14 bases aligning to TRBD2. Germline V gives CDR1 SGHNT, CDR2 YENEEA. The CDR3 spans 19 residues. The ends lost 5 bases at V and 2 bases at J; junction bases unmatched: 14. This CDR3 reads CASSPRSGLAGGQAYEQYF. CDR3 DNA sequence: TGTGCCAGCAGCCCCAGGAGTGGACTAGCGGGGGGCCAAGCCTACGAGCAGTACTTC.

This clone was found once. V usage is TRBV6-5 and J usage is TRBJ2-7; D tentatively reads TRBD1 or TRBD2 (5 bases each). The CDR3 consists of 15 residues. In germline, CDR1 is MNHEY, CDR2 SVGAGI. Trimming took 4 bases from V and 0 from J, leaving 13 bases between them. In nucleotides, the CDR3 is TGTGCCAGCAGTTTATCCAGGGACGGCTCCTACGAGCAGTACTTC. This codes for CASSLSRDGSYEQYF.

V usage is TRBV10-2 and J usage is TRBJ1-2; D perhaps matches TRBD1 (5 bases). The germline V and J ends were trimmed by 3 bases and 2 bases, with 13 bases remaining between them. Germline values: CDR1 WSHSY, CDR2 SAAADI. There are 15 residues in the CDR3. The CDR3 is CASSDGARENYGYTF. Here the CDR3 DNA reads TGCGCCAGCAGTGACGGGGCCCGAGAGAACTATGGCTACACCTTC.

This clone was detected a few times. The V and J genes are TRBV19 and TRBJ2-3; 9 bases are shared with TRBD1. J gave up 5 bases and V 8 bases, and 5 bases lay outside the gene matches. The CDR3 has 13 amino acids. CDR1 LNHDA and CDR2 SQIVND come from the germline V gene (reference sequence). DNA for the CDR3: TGTGCCAGTTCCGGGACAGGGCAAGATACGCAGTATTTT. Amino acids: CASSGTGQDTQYF. The complete variable domain, with remaining parts taken from reference TRBV19 and TRBJ2-3, reads DGGITQSPKYLFRKEGQNVTLSCEQNLNHDAMYWYRQDPGQGLRLIYYSQIVNDFQKGDIAEGYSVSREKKESFPLTVTSAQKNPTAFYLCASSGTGQDTQYFGPGTRLTVL.

This chain links TRBV19 with TRBJ2-5; 7 nucleotides line up with TRBD2. The length of the CDR3 is 15 residues. The germline gives CDR1 LNHDA, CDR2 SQIVND (reference sequence). J lost 1 base, V lost 7 bases, and 9 bases had no gene match. The CDR3 DNA is TGTGCCAGTACCTCGAGTAGCGGGTTCCAAGAGACCCAGTACTTC. It encodes CASTSSSGFQETQYF.